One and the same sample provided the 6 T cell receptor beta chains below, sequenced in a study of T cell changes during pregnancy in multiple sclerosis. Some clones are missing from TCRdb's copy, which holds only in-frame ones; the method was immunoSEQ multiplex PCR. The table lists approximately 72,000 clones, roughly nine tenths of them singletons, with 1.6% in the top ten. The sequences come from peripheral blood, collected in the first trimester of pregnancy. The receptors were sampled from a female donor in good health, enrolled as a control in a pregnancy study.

The CDR3 region is CASRDRGGGYTF. The CDR3, as DNA: TGTGCCAGCAGGGACAGGGGTGGTGGCTACACCTTC. V gene TRBV2 combines with J gene TRBJ1-2; 9 nucleotides line up with TRBD1. The CDR3 loop spans 12 amino acids. The J segment lost 7 bases and the V segment lost 6 bases, leaving 3 bases of the junction unmatched. CDR1 and CDR2 (germline): SNHLY, FYNNEI.

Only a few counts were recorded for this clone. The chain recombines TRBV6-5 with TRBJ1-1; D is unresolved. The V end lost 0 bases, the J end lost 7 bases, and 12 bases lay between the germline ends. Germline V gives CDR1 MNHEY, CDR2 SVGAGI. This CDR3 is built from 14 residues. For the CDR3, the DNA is TGTGCCAGCAGTTACTCGACGGATAGAGGTGAAGCTTTCTTT. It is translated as CASSYSTDRGEAFF.

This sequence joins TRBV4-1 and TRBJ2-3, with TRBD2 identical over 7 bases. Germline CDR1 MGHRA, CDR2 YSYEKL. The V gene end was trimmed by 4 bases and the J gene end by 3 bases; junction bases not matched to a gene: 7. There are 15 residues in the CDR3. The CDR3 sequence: CASSPREADTDTQYF. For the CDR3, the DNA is TGCGCCAGCAGCCCCCGGGAGGCAGATACAGATACGCAGTATTTT.

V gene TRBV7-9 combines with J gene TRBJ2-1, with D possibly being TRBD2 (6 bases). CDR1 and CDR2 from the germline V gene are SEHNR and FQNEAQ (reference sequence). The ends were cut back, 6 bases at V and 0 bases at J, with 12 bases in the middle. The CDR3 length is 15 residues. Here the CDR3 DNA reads TGTGCCAGCAGGGGGACTCCGAGCTCCTACAATGAGCAGTTCTTC. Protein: CASRGTPSSYNEQFF.

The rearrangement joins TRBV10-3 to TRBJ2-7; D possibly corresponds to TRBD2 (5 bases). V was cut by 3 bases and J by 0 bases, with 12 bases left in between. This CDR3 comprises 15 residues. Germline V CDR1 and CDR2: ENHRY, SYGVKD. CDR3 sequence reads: CAISDPAESSYEQYF. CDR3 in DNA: TGTGCCATCAGTGATCCAGCGGAGAGCTCCTACGAGCAGTACTTC.

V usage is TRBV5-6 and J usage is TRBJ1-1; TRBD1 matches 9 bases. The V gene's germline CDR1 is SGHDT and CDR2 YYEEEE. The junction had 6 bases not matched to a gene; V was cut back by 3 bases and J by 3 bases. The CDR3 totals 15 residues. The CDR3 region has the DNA TGTGCCAGCAGCTGGGACAGGGTCGTAGACACTGAAGCTTTCTTT. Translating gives CASSWDRVVDTEAFF. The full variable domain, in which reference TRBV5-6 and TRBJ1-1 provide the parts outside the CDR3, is DAGVTQSPTHLIKTRGQQVTLRCSPKSGHDTVSWYQQALGQGPQFIFQYYEEEERQRGNFPDRFSGHQFPNYSSELNVNALLLGDSALYLCASSWDRVVDTEAFFGQGTRLTVV.